The present TCR beta chain was sequenced within a study of T-cell reconstitution after alpha-beta-depleted transplantation in children. This clonotype showed up many times. The antigen remains unidentified. Unique molecular identifiers were built into the TCRbeta library. Via MiXCR, TCRdb re-called the PCR reads, giving one row per CDR3 protein. The sample carries around 240,000 distinct CDR3 sequences, roughly 8.2% recorded once. The study's findings and limits: After one year, T-cell counts and TCRbeta diversity mostly came from new T cells. Recipient T cells and thymic progenitors that survived gave rise to the high TCRbeta diversity observed at day 60 in some patients.

The sample in question was PBMCs, mostly from graft donor cells, obtained 180 days after TCRalphabeta/CD19-depleted stem cell transplant. The TCR comes from a male patient under 18 who had a stem cell transplant for acute lymphoblastic leukemia, so the T cells may come from the graft donor.

CDR3: CAGRDREAEAFF. DNA of the CDR3: TGTGCCGGAAGGGACAGGGAGGCTGAAGCTTTCTTT. The chain is built from TRBV28 and TRBJ1-1; 9 nucleotides align to TRBD1. CDR1 is MDHEN, CDR2 SYDVKM, per germline. The CDR3 is made up of 12 amino acids. V was pared by 11 bases and J by 6 bases, with 7 bases of the junction left unmatched.